This T cell receptor beta chain was recovered during a study of T cells in localized non-small cell lung cancer. Trimming removed 6 bases at V and 0 bases at J, with 12 bases between. CDR1 is KGHSH, CDR2 LQKENI, per germline. The CDR3 extends over 15 amino acids. Study results and caveats: Adjacent lung held a median around 60 of the top 100 tumor clones. Greater blood T cell density accompanied longer overall survival.

On this clone itself: Antigen unknown.

Libraries were prepared by immunoSEQ multiplex PCR; TCRdb keeps only in-frame clonotypes and omits some of them. The sample carries about 40,000 clones, more than 75% recorded once. This rearrangement joins TRBV18 to TRBJ1-3; maybe TRBD1 (5 bases). The sample was peripheral blood, taken before any cancer treatment. This clonotype originated in a man aged 35 to 70 with stage I lung adenocarcinoma. The CDR3 loop is CASSDRKSSGNTIYF. The CDR3 DNA follows: TGTGCCAGCTCCGACAGAAAGAGCTCTGGAAACACCATATATTTT. The variable domain in full, with the rest retrieved from reference TRBV18 and TRBJ1-3, is NAGVMQNPRHLVRRRGQEARLRCSPMKGHSHVYWYRQLPEEGLKFMVYLQKENIIDESGMPKERFSAEFPKEGPSILRIQQVVRGDSAAYFCASSDRKSSGNTIYFGEGSWLTVV.